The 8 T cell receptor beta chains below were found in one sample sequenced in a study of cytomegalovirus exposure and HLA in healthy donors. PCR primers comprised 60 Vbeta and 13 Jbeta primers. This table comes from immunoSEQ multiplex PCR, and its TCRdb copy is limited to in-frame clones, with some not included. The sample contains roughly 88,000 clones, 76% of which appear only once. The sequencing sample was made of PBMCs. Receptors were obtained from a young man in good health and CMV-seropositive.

The CDR3 is CASSSRQGWGNEQFF. The CDR3 DNA reads TGTGCCAGCAGCTCCCGACAGGGGTGGGGCAATGAGCAGTTCTTC. This chain links TRBV7-2 with TRBJ2-1; 8 nucleotides match TRBD1. Germline V gene sequence: CDR1 SGHTA, CDR2 FQGNSA. The CDR3 is 15 residues long. With V trimmed by 4 bases and J by 6 bases, 8 bases remained unmatched. The whole variable domain, remainder taken from reference TRBV7-2 and TRBJ2-1, is GAGVSQSPSNKVTEKGKDVELRCDPISGHTALYWYRQSLGQGLEFLIYFQGNSAPDKSGLPSDRFSAERTGGSVSTLTIQRTQQEDSAVYLCASSSRQGWGNEQFFGPGTRLTVL.

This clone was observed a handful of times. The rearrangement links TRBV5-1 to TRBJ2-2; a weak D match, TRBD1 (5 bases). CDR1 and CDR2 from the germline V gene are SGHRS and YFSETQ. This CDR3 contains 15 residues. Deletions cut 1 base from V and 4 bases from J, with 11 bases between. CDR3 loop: CASSLQGVGTGELFF. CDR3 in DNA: TGCGCCAGCAGCTTGCAGGGTGTCGGCACCGGGGAGCTGTTTTTT.

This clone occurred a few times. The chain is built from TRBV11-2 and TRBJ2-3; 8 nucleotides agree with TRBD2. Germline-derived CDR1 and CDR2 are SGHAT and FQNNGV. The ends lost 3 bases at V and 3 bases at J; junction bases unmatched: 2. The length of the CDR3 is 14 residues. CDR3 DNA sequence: TGTGCCAGCAGCTTCGGGAGGGGTACAGATACGCAGTATTTT. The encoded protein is CASSFGRGTDTQYF.

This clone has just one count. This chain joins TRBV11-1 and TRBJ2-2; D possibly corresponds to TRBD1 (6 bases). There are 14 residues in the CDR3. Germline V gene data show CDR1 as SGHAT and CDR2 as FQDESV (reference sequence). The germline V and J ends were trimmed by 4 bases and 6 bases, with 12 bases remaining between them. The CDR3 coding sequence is TGTGCCAGCAGCTCTTACAGGGTCGCCGGGGAGCTGTTTTTT. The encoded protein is CASSSYRVAGELFF.

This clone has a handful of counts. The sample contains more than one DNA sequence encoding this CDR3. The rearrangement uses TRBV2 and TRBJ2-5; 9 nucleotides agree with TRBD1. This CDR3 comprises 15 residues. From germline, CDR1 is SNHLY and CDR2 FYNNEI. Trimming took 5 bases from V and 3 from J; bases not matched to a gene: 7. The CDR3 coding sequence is TGTGCCAGCAGTCAACCCGGGACAGGGAAAGAGACCCAGTACTTC. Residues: CASSQPGTGKETQYF.

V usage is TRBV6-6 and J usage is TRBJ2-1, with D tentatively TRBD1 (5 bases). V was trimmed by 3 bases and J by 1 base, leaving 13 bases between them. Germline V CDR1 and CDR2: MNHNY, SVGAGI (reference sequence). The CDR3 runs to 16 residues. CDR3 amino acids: CASSYYQGRSYNEQFF. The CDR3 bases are TGTGCCAGCAGTTATTACCAGGGTCGGTCCTACAATGAGCAGTTCTTC.

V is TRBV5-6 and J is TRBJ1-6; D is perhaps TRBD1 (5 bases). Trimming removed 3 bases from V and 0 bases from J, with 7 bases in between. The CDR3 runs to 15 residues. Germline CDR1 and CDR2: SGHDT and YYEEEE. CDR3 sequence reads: CASSSGGSYNSPLHF. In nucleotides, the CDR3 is TGTGCCAGCAGCTCCGGGGGCTCCTATAATTCACCCCTCCACTTT.

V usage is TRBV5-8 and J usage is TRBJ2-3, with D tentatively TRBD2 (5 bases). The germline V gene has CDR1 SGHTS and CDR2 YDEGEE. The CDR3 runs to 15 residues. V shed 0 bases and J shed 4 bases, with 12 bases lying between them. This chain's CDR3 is CASSLAGERADTQYF. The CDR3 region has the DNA TGTGCCAGCAGCTTGGCCGGGGAACGAGCAGATACGCAGTATTTT. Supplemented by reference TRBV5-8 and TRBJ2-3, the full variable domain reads EAGVTQSPTHLIKTRGQQATLRCSPISGHTSVYWYQQALGLGLQFLLWYDEGEERNRGNFPPRFSGRQFPNYSSELNVNALELEDSALYLCASSLAGERADTQYFGPGTRLTVL.